The sequence of this TCR beta chain was determined in a study of cytomegalovirus exposure and HLA in healthy donors. Study context: Earlier findings included about 120 million unique TCR beta sequences obtained from 150 million to 200 million T cells.

Points from the study as a whole: TCR beta sequences numbering under 20,000 were associated with HLA alleles at 0.05 false discovery rate in a later analysis.

Use of 60 Vbeta and 13 Jbeta primers characterized the PCR. Assay used: immunoSEQ multiplex PCR; TCRdb lists only in-frame clones, some missing. The sample has about 190,000 clones; 60% to 85% are singletons. This clone was detected only a few times. Antigen specificity is unknown. The CDR3 sequence is 16 residues long. The germline CDR1 and CDR2 sequences are MNHEY and SMNVEV (reference sequence). V was trimmed by 5 bases and J by 0 bases, leaving 14 bases between them. Sampled while nominally healthy, donors likely had unrecorded immune exposures. The rearrangement uses TRBV27 and TRBJ1-3; TRBD1 is a possible D gene (6 bases). The sequenced material came from PBMCs. The sequence was obtained from a woman aged 18 to 35 in good health and CMV-seronegative. The CDR3 coding sequence is TGTGCCAGCAGTCCCAGGGGCGCTGTCTCTGGAAACACCATATATTTT. Translation gives CASSPRGAVSGNTIYF.